The 24 T cell receptor beta chains below come from one sample, sequenced in a study of cytomegalovirus exposure and HLA in healthy donors. The PCR ran on 60 Vbeta and 13 Jbeta primers. Assay used: immunoSEQ multiplex PCR; TCRdb lists only in-frame clones, some missing. The table lists around 50,000 clones, around three quarters of them singletons, with about 6% in the top ten. Sample: PBMCs. Every receptor here comes from a man aged 25 to 40 in good health and CMV-seronegative.

The V gene is TRBV7-9, the J gene TRBJ2-5, with D perhaps matching TRBD1 (5 bases). CDR3 length equals 16 residues. V lost 2 bases, J lost 5 bases, and 18 bases lay in between. Per germline, CDR1 SEHNR and CDR2 FQNEAQ (reference sequence). The CDR3 DNA reads as TGTGCCAGCAGCTTAAATCCAGGGAACATTGGGGAGACCCAGTACTTC. This codes for CASSLNPGNIGETQYF.

The genes are TRBV5-4 and TRBJ2-7, with 7 bases lining up with TRBD2. This CDR3 is built from 15 residues. V lost 2 bases, J lost 2 bases, and 7 bases stayed unmatched. Germline CDR1 and CDR2: SGHNT and YYREEE (reference sequence). The CDR3 spells CASSFLAESTYEQYF. The CDR3 coding sequence is TGTGCCAGCAGCTTCCTAGCGGAGTCAACCTACGAGCAGTACTTC.

Remarks on this clone: The conserved phenylalanine or tryptophan is not found at the CDR3 terminus, so this likely reflects a read error. No DNA is shown, since the ends of the CDR3 on it are uncertain; the CDR3 is the one TCRdb lists. V and J are TRBV19 and TRBJ1-1. Germline V gene sequence: CDR1 LNHDA, CDR2 SQIVND (reference sequence). Ends included, the CDR3 has 11 residues. The CDR3 here is CASSIGREALV.

The V call is TRBV27, the J call TRBJ2-1, with D hard to call. This CDR3 comprises 13 residues. The V end lost 4 bases, the J end lost 3 bases, and 7 bases lay between the germline ends. CDR1 and CDR2 (germline): MNHEY, SMNVEV (reference sequence). CDR3 coding DNA: TGTGCCAGCAGTTGGGCTCACTACAATGAGCAGTTCTTC. Its translation is CASSWAHYNEQFF.

This clone was recorded only once. The chain couples TRBV5-6 to TRBJ2-7; 8 nucleotides agree with TRBD2. Looked up from germline, CDR1 is SGHDT and CDR2 is YYEEEE. CDR3 length: 13 amino acids. V was pared by 5 bases and J by 3 bases, with 4 bases of the junction left unmatched. CDR3 in DNA: TGTGCCAGCAGTTTTGGGACTAGCTACGAGCAGTACTTC. Amino acid sequence: CASSFGTSYEQYF. The full variable domain, completed using reference TRBV5-6 and TRBJ2-7, is DAGVTQSPTHLIKTRGQQVTLRCSPKSGHDTVSWYQQALGQGPQFIFQYYEEEERQRGNFPDRFSGHQFPNYSSELNVNALLLGDSALYLCASSFGTSYEQYFGPGTRLTVT.

This chain joins TRBV2 and TRBJ2-7; 10 bases are shared with TRBD1. From germline, CDR1 is SNHLY and CDR2 FYNNEI. CDR3 size: 16 residues. With V trimmed by 6 bases and J by 5 bases, 13 bases remained unmatched. CDR3 bases: TGTGCCAGCAGCGACCCGAAGGGGACAGGGGTCCACGAGCAGTACTTC. This sequence encodes CASSDPKGTGVHEQYF.

The chain is built from TRBV7-2 and TRBJ2-1, with 10 bases lining up with TRBD2. Germline trimming cut 8 bases from V and 3 bases from J; bases unmatched to any gene: 16. Germline V CDR1 and CDR2: SGHTA, FQGNSA. The CDR3 is made up of 18 amino acids. CDR3 protein: CASSTFWAGTSVYNEQFF. CDR3 coding DNA: TGTGCCAGCTCCACGTTCTGGGCAGGGACTAGCGTCTACAATGAGCAGTTCTTC.

This chain connects TRBV5-6 to TRBJ1-2; D might be TRBD1 (6 bases). Germline assignment: CDR1 SGHDT and CDR2 YYEEEE. The CDR3 length is 15 residues. Trimming stripped 0 bases from V and 4 bases from J, with 13 bases between. For the CDR3, the DNA is TGTGCCAGCAGCTTGGATACCGGGACAATCTATGGCTACACCTTC. Its protein is CASSLDTGTIYGYTF.

The chain employs TRBV19 and TRBJ2-7, with TRBD1 matching 7 bases. CDR3 size: 15 residues. Germline V gives CDR1 LNHDA, CDR2 SQIVND (reference sequence). V gave up 6 bases and J gave up 2 bases; unmatched junction bases: 10. CDR3 coding DNA: TGTGCCAGTAGCTCCATATCTACAGGGGCCTACGAGCAGTACTTC. Residues: CASSSISTGAYEQYF.

In DNA form, the CDR3 reads TGTGCCAGCAGCCGAGACACAGGGGGCTACGGGGCCAACGTCCTGACTTTC. Encoded protein: CASSRDTGGYGANVLTF. The rearrangement links TRBV11-2 to TRBJ2-6; TRBD1 aligns across 9 bases. CDR3 length: 17 residues. Losses at the gene ends were 5 bases for V and 4 bases for J; bases not matched to a gene: 9. The germline V gene encodes CDR1 SGHAT and CDR2 FQNNGV.

This clone was observed a few times. The chain combines TRBV19 with TRBJ2-7, with TRBD2 matching over 10 bases. V was pared by 6 bases and J by 4 bases, with 9 bases of the junction left unmatched. This CDR3 spans 15 amino acids. Germline V gene data show CDR1 as LNHDA and CDR2 as SQIVND (reference sequence). The CDR3 DNA follows: TGTGCCAGTAGCCCTAGCGGGAGCTGGAGTTACGAGCAGTACTTC. Protein product: CASSPSGSWSYEQYF.

The chain has TRBV2 and TRBJ2-1; possibly TRBD2 for D (6 bases). There are 14 residues in the CDR3. CDR1 is SNHLY, CDR2 FYNNEI, per germline. V lost 4 bases and J 3 bases, leaving 10 bases between the germline ends. The DNA of the CDR3 is TGTGCCAGCAGTGTTTGGGGGGACTACAATGAGCAGTTCTTC. This gives the protein CASSVWGDYNEQFF. Using reference TRBV2 and TRBJ2-1 for the parts outside the CDR3, the full variable domain is EPEVTQTPSHQVTQMGQEVILRCVPISNHLYFYWYRQILGQKVEFLVSFYNNEISEKSEIFDDQFSVERPDGSNFTLKIRSTKLEDSAMYFCASSVWGDYNEQFFGPGTRLTVL.

The chain joins TRBV6-1 to TRBJ2-3; 8 positions match TRBD1. Germline trimming cut 3 bases from V and 2 bases from J; bases unmatched to any gene: 1. Germline assignment: CDR1 MNHNS and CDR2 SASEGT. The CDR3 loop spans 14 amino acids. CDR3: CASSEQGATDTQYF. The CDR3 DNA follows: TGTGCCAGCAGTGAGCAGGGGGCCACAGATACGCAGTATTTT.

The chain has TRBV18 and TRBJ1-1; D is uncertain. The V end lost 4 bases, the J end lost 0 bases, and 9 bases lay between the germline ends. The CDR3 length is 14 residues. Germline CDR1 KGHSH, CDR2 LQKENI. The DNA for the CDR3 is TGTGCCAGCTCACTTGCGGGGTTGAACACTGAAGCTTTCTTT. Translation gives CASSLAGLNTEAFF.

This clone occurred once. V usage is TRBV20-1 and J usage is TRBJ2-7; a weak D match, TRBD2 (5 bases). Germline CDR1 and CDR2: DFQATT and SNEGSKA (reference sequence). The CDR3 spans 11 residues. Trimming left V 6 bases short and J 7 bases short, with 13 bases between. The CDR3: CSAPTLVEQYF. The CDR3 coding sequence is TGCAGTGCCCCTACACTAGTGGAGCAGTACTTC.

The J gene is TRBJ2-1, the V gene TRBV6-5; D is uncertain. This CDR3 has 14 residues. The V and J ends lost 2 bases and 4 bases respectively, with 9 bases between them. Germline V CDR1 and CDR2: MNHEY, SVGAGI. The CDR3 sequence is CASSYGSLYNEQFF. The DNA of the CDR3 is TGTGCCAGCAGTTACGGTAGCCTTTACAATGAGCAGTTCTTC.

The genes are TRBV5-4 and TRBJ1-1; a weak D match, TRBD1 (6 bases). Germline-derived CDR1 and CDR2 are SGHNT and YYREEE (reference sequence). The CDR3 extends over 15 amino acids. The V and J ends lost 4 bases and 1 base respectively, with 14 bases between them. The CDR3 DNA reads as TGTGCCAGCAGCCCTAAACAGGGAGAGAACACTGAAGCTTTCTTT. This encodes CASSPKQGENTEAFF.

The chain uses TRBV7-2 and TRBJ2-1; 15 bases agree with TRBD2. CDR1 SGHTA and CDR2 FQGNSA come from the germline V gene. Trimming at V came to 2 bases and at J to 7 bases, leaving 6 bases not matched to a gene. The CDR3 extends over 17 amino acids. The chain's CDR3 is CASSLSPGTSGRNEQFF. The CDR3 DNA follows: TGTGCCAGCAGCTTATCACCCGGGACTAGCGGGAGGAATGAGCAGTTCTTC.

The V call is TRBV29-1, the J call TRBJ1-2; TRBD1 matches 7 bases. In germline, CDR1 is SQVTM, CDR2 ANQGSEA. Trimming at V came to 3 bases and at J to 8 bases, leaving 6 bases not matched to a gene. CDR3 length: 12 amino acids. CDR3 nucleotide sequence: TGCAGCGTTGACAGAAACAGGGGCGGCTACACCTTC. Its protein is CSVDRNRGGYTF.

The chain combines TRBV5-1 with TRBJ2-7; 11 bases agree with TRBD1. Germline values: CDR1 SGHRS, CDR2 YFSETQ. The ends lost 2 bases at V and 3 bases at J; junction bases unmatched: 1. CDR3 length: 14 residues. The CDR3 here is CASSFGTGGYEQYF. The CDR3 coding sequence is TGCGCCAGCAGCTTCGGGACAGGGGGCTACGAGCAGTACTTC.

The J gene is TRBJ1-3, the V gene TRBV30, with a possible D match to TRBD1 (6 bases). CDR3 length: 16 amino acids. From germline, CDR1 is GTSNPN and CDR2 SVGIG (reference sequence). Trimming left V 0 bases short and J 2 bases short, with 14 bases between. Here the CDR3 reads CAWSVRGGATGNTIYF. The CDR3 DNA sequence: TGTGCCTGGAGTGTACGGGGGGGCGCAACTGGAAACACCATATATTTT.

The V gene is TRBV5-6, the J gene TRBJ2-4; 7 bases line up with TRBD1. The V gene end was trimmed by 4 bases and the J gene end by 1 base; junction bases not matched to a gene: 5. The CDR3 covers 15 residues. Germline loops: CDR1 SGHDT, CDR2 YYEEEE. CDR3 nucleotides: TGTGCCAGCAGCCTCCAGGGACAGGCCAAAAACATTCAGTACTTC. Translated, it gives CASSLQGQAKNIQYF.

As regards this clone: At one of its ends the junction is not consistent with the germline gene, which may arise from a read error. The sample has other DNA sequences that encode this CDR3 too. The rearrangement links TRBV5-4 to TRBJ1-1; maybe TRBD1 (6 bases). Germline V CDR1 and CDR2: SGHNT, YYREEE (reference sequence). This CDR3 is built from 15 residues. For the CDR3, the DNA is TGTGCCAGCAGCTTGGCGCAGGGGATGAACACTGAGGCTTTCTTT. The encoded protein is CASSLAQGMNTEAFF. Full variable domain (rest looked up from reference TRBV5-4 and TRBJ1-1): ETGVTQSPTHLIKTRGQQVTLRCSSQSGHNTVSWYQQALGQGPQFIFQYYREEENGRGNFPPRFSGLQFPNYSSELNVNALELDDSALYLCASSLAQGMNTEAFFGQGTRLTVV.

The chain has TRBV5-6 and TRBJ2-7; 8 bases agree with TRBD1. With V trimmed by 1 base and J by 3 bases, 9 bases remained unmatched. Germline V gene data show CDR1 as SGHDT and CDR2 as YYEEEE. This CDR3 comprises 16 residues. The chain's CDR3 is CASSLLQGADLYEQYF. The CDR3 nucleotides read TGTGCCAGCAGCTTGTTGCAGGGGGCGGATCTCTACGAGCAGTACTTC. The entire variable domain, with the rest obtained from reference TRBV5-6 and TRBJ2-7, is as follows: DAGVTQSPTHLIKTRGQQVTLRCSPKSGHDTVSWYQQALGQGPQFIFQYYEEEERQRGNFPDRFSGHQFPNYSSELNVNALLLGDSALYLCASSLLQGADLYEQYFGPGTRLTVT.